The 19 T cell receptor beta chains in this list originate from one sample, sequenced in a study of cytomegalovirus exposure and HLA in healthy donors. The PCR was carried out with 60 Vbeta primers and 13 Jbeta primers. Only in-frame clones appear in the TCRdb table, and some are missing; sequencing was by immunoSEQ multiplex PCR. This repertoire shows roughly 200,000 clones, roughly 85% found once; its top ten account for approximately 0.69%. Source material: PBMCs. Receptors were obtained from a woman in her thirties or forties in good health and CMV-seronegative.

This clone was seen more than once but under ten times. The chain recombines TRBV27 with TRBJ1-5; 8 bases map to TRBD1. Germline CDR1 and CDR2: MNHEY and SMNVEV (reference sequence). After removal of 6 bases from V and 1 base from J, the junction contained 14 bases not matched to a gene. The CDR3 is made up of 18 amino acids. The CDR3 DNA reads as TGTGCCAGCAGCCTAACTGCAGTTACAGGGGGGAGCAATCAGCCCCAGCATTTT. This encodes CASSLTAVTGGSNQPQHF.

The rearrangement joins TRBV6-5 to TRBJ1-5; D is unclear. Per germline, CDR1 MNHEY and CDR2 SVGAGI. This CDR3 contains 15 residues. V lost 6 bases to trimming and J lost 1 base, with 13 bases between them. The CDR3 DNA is TGTGCCAGCAGACCAACGGTTGAGAGCAATCAGCCCCAGCATTTT. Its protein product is CASRPTVESNQPQHF.

The DNA for the CDR3 is TGTGCCAGCAGCTTGGCCATGGCGGGAGGTTCCTACAATGAGCAGTTCTTC. Protein product: CASSLAMAGGSYNEQFF. The genes are TRBV5-4 and TRBJ2-1, with 8 nucleotides matching TRBD2. This CDR3 has 17 amino acids. V dropped 0 bases and J dropped 1; count of bases not matched to a gene: 6. Germline CDR1 and CDR2: SGHNT and YYREEE (reference sequence). Looking up the rest from reference TRBV5-4 and TRBJ2-1 gives the full variable domain: ETGVTQSPTHLIKTRGQQVTLRCSSQSGHNTVSWYQQALGQGPQFIFQYYREEENGRGNFPPRFSGLQFPNYSSELNVNALELDDSALYLCASSLAMAGGSYNEQFFGPGTRLTVL.

The CDR3 bases are TGTGCCAGCAGCTTAGACCTAGCGAGATCCTACGAGCAGTACTTC. It encodes CASSLDLARSYEQYF. V gene TRBV7-3 combines with J gene TRBJ2-7, with a weak D call TRBD2 (6 bases). This CDR3 is 15 amino acids long. Trimming took off 2 bases at V and 1 base at J, with 12 bases between the two ends. Germline V gene sequence: CDR1 SGHTA, CDR2 FQGTGA.

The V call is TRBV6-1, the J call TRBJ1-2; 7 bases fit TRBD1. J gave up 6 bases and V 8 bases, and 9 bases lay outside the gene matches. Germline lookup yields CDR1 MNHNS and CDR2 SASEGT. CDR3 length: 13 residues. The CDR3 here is CASQDREGNGYTF. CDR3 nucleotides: TGTGCCAGCCAAGACAGGGAAGGCAATGGCTACACCTTC.

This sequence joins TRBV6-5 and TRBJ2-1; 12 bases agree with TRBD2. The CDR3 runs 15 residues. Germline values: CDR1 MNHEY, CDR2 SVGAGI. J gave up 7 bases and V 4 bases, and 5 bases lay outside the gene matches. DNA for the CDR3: TGTGCCAGCAGTTCACTAGCGGGGGGTCGAAATGAGCAGTTCTTC. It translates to CASSSLAGGRNEQFF.

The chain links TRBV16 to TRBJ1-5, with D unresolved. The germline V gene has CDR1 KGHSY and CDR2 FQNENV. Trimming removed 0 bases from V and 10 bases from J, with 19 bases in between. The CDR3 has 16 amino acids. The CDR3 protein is CASSQSISGFIDPQHF. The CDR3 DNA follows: TGTGCCAGCAGCCAATCGATCTCGGGGTTCATCGATCCCCAGCATTTT.

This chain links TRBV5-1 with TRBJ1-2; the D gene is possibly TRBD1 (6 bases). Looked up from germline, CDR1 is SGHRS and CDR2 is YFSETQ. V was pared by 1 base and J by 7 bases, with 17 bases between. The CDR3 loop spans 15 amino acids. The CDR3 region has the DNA TGCGCCAGCAGCTTGTCGGGGGGCGCGGGGGGTGGCTACACCTTC. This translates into CASSLSGGAGGGYTF. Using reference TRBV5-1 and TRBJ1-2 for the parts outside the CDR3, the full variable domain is KAGVTQTPRYLIKTRGQQVTLSCSPISGHRSVSWYQQTPGQGLQFLFEYFSETQRNKGNFPGRFSGRQFSNSRSEMNVSTLELGDSALYLCASSLSGGAGGGYTFGSGTRLTVV.

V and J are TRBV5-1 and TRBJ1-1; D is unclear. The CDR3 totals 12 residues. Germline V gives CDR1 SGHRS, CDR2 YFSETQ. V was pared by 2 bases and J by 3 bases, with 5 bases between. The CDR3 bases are TGCGCCAGCAGCTTCCAGGACACTGAAGCTTTCTTT. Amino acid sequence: CASSFQDTEAFF.

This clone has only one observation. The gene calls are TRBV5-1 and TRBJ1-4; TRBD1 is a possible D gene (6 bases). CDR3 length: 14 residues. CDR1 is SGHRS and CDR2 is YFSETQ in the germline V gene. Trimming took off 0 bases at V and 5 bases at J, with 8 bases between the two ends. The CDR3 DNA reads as TGCGCCAGCAGCTTGGTACAGGGAAATGAAAAACTGTTTTTT. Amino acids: CASSLVQGNEKLFF. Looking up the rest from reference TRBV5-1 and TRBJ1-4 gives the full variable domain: KAGVTQTPRYLIKTRGQQVTLSCSPISGHRSVSWYQQTPGQGLQFLFEYFSETQRNKGNFPGRFSGRQFSNSRSEMNVSTLELGDSALYLCASSLVQGNEKLFFGSGTQLSVL.

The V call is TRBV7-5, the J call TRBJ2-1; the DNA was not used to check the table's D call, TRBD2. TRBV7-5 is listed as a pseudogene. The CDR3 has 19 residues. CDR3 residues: CARSLGPQLAAVDLREQFF. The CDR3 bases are TGTGCCAGAAGCTTAGGCCCCCAACTAGCGGCCGTCGATCTCAGGGAGCAGTTCTTC.

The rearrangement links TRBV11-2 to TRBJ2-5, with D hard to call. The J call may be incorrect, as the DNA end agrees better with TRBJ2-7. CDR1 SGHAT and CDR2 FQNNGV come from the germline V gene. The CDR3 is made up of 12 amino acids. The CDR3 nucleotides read TGTGCCAGCAGCTTACCTTCCTACGAGCAGTACTTC. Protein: CASSLPSYEQYF.

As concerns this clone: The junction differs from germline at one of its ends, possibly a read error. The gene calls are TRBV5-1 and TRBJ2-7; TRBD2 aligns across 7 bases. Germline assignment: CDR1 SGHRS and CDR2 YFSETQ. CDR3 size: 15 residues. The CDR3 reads CASRLAGDRSYEQYF. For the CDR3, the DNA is TGCGCCAGCAGGTTGGCGGGGGACCGGTCCTACGAGCAGTACTTC.

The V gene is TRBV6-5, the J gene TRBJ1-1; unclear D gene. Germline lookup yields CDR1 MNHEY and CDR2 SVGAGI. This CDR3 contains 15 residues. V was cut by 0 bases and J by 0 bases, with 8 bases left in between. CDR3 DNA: TGTGCCAGCAGTTACTCTAGTATAATGAACACTGAAGCTTTCTTT. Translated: CASSYSSIMNTEAFF.

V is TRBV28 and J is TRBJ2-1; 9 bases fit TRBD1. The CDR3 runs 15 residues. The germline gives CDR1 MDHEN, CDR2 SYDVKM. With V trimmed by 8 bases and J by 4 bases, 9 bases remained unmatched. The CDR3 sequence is CASGVRDRAYNEQFF. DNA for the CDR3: TGTGCCAGCGGGGTCCGGGACAGGGCATACAATGAGCAGTTCTTC.

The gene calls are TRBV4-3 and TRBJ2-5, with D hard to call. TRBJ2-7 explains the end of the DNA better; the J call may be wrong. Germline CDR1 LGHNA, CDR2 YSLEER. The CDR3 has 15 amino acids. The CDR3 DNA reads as TGCGCCAGCAGCCAAGATCAGTCTAGTATGTACGAGCAGTACTTC. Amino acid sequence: CASSQDQSSMYEQYF.

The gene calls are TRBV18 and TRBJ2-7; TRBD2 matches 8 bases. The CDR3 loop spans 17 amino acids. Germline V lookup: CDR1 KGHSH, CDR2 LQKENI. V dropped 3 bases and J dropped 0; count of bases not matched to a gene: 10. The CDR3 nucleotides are TGTGCCAGCTCACCGCGGACGGGGGGGCCTAGCTCCTACGAGCAGTACTTC. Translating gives CASSPRTGGPSSYEQYF.

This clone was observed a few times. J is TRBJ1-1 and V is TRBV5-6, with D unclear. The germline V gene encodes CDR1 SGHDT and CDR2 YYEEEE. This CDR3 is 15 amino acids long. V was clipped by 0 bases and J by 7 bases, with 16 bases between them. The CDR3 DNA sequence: TGTGCCAGCAGCTTGGGTCCCGGATTAAGCGATGAAGCTTTCTTT. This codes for CASSLGPGLSDEAFF.

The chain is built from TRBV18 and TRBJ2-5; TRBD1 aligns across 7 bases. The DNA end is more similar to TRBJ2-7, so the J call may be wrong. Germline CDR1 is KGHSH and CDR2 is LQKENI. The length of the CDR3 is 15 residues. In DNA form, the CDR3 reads TGTGCCAGCTCACCACAAGTGACAGGGCGCCACGAGCAGTACTTC. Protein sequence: CASSPQVTGRHEQYF.